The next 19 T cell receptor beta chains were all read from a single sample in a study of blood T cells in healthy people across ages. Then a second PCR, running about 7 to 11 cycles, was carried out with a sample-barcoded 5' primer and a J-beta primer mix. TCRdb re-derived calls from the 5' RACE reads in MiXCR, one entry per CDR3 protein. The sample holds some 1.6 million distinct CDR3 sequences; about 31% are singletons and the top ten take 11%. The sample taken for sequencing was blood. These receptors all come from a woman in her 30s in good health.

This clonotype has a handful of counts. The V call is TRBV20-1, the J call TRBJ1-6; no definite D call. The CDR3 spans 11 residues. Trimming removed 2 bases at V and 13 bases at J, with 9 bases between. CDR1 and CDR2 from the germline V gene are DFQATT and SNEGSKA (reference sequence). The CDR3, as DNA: TGCAGTGCTAGAAGTAGGGTGCCCCTCCACTTT. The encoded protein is CSARSRVPLHF.

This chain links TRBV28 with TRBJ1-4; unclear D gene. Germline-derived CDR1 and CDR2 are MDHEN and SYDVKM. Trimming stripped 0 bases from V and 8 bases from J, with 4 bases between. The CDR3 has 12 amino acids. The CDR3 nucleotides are TGTGCCAGCAGTTTATGGAGAGAAAAACTGTTTTTT. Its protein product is CASSLWREKLFF.

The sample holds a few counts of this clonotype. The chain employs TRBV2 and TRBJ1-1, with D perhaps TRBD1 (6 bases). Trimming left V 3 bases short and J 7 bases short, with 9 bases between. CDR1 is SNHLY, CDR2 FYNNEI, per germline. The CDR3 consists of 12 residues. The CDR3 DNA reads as TGTGCCAGCAGTGAGGGGGCGAATGAAGCTTTCTTT. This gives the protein CASSEGANEAFF. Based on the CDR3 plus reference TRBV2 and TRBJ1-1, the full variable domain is EPEVTQTPSHQVTQMGQEVILRCVPISNHLYFYWYRQILGQKVEFLVSFYNNEISEKSEIFDDQFSVERPDGSNFTLKIRSTKLEDSAMYFCASSEGANEAFFGQGTRLTVV.

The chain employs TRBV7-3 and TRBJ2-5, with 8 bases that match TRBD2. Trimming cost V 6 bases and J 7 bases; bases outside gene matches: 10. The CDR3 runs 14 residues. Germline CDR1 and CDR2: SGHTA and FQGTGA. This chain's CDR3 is CASSPGGAYGTQYF. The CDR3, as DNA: TGTGCCAGCAGTCCCGGGGGGGCGTATGGGACCCAGTACTTC.

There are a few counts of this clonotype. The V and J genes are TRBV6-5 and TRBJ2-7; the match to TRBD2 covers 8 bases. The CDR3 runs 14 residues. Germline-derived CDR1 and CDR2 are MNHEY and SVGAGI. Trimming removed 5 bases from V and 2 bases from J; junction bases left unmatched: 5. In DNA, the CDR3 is TGTGCCAGCAGTGTGGGACTAGAGGCCTACGAGCAGTACTTC. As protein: CASSVGLEAYEQYF.

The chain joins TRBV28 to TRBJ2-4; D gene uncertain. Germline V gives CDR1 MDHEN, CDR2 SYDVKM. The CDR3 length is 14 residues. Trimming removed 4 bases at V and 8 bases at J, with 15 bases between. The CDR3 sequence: CASSSHHLTYIQYF. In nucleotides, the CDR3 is TGTGCCAGCAGTTCCCACCACTTAACATACATTCAGTACTTC.

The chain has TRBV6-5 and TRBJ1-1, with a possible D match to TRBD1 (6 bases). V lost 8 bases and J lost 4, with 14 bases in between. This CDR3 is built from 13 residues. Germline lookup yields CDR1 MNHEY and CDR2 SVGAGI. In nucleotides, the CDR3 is TGTGCCAGCGAAACAGGGTTGGGCACTGAAGCTTTCTTT. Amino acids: CASETGLGTEAFF.

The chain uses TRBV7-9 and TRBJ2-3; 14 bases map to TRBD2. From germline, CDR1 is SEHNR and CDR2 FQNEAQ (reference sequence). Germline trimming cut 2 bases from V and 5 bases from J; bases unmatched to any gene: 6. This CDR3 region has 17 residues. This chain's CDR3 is CASSLPGLAGGLDTQYF. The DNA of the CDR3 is TGTGCCAGCAGCTTACCCGGACTAGCGGGAGGATTAGATACGCAGTATTTT. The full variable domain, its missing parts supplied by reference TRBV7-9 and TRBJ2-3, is DTGVSQNPRHKITKRGQNVTFRCDPISEHNRLYWYRQTLGQGPEFLTYFQNEAQLEKSRLLSDRFSAERPKGSFSTLEIQRTEQGDSAMYLCASSLPGLAGGLDTQYFGPGTRLTVL.

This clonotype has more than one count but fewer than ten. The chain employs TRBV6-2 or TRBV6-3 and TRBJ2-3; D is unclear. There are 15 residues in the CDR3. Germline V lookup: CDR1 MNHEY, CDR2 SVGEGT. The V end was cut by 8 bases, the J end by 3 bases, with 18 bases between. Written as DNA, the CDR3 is TGTGCCAGCCGTCGTAAGGGCGTTCAGACAGATACGCAGTATTTT. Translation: CASRRKGVQTDTQYF.

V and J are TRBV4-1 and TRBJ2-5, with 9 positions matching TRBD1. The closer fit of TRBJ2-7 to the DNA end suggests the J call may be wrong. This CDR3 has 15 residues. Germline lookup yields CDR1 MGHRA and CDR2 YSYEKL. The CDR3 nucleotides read TGCGCCAGCAGCCAAAATGCGGGACAGGGCTACGAGCAGTACTTC. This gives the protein CASSQNAGQGYEQYF.

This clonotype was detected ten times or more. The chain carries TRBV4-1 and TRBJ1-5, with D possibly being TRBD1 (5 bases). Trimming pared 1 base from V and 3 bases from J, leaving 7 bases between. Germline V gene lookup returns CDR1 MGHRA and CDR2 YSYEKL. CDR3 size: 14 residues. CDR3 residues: CASSQVGVNQPQHF. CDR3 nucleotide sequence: TGCGCCAGCAGCCAAGTAGGGGTCAATCAGCCCCAGCATTTT.

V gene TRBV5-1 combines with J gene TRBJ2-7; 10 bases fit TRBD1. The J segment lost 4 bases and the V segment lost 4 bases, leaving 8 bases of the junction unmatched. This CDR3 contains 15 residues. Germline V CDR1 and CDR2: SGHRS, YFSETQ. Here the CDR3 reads CASSLSDRGRYEQYF. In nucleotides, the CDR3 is TGCGCCAGCAGCCTATCTGACAGGGGGCGATACGAGCAGTACTTC.

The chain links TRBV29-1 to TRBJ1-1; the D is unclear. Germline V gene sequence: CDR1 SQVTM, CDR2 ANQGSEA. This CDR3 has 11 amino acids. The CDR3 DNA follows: TGCTCAGGTCGGTCGAACACTGAAGCTTTCTTT. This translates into CSGRSNTEAFF.

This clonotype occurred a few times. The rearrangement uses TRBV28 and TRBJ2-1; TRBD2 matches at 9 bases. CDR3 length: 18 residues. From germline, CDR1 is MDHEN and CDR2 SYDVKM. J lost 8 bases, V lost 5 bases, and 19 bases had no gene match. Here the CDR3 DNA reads TGTGCCAGCAGTAGGGGCGCAAGGCTAGCGGGACCCCCGGATGAGCAGTTCTTC. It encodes CASSRGARLAGPPDEQFF.

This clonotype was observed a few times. The CDR3 coding sequence is TGTGCCAGCAGCCCCCCGGGGAGGGCCGATACGCAGTATTTT. It codes for CASSPPGRADTQYF. The rearrangement links TRBV13 to TRBJ2-3, with 7 nucleotides matching TRBD2. CDR3 length: 14 amino acids. Germline V gene data show CDR1 as PRHDT and CDR2 as FYEKMQ (reference sequence). With V trimmed by 5 bases and J by 6 bases, 8 bases remained unmatched.

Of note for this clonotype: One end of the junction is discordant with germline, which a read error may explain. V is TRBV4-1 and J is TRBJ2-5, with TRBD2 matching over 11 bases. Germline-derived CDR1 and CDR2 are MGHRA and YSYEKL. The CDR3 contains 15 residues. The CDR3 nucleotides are TGCACCAGCAGCCAGCTAGCGGGAGGCCAAGAGGCCCAGTACTTC. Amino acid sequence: CTSSQLAGGQEAQYF.

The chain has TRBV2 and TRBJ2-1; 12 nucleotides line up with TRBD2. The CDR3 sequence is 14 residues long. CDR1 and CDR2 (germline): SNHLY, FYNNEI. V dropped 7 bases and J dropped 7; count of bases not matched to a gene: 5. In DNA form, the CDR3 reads TGTGCCAGCAACGGACTAGCGGGGCGAAATGAGCAGTTCTTC. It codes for CASNGLAGRNEQFF.

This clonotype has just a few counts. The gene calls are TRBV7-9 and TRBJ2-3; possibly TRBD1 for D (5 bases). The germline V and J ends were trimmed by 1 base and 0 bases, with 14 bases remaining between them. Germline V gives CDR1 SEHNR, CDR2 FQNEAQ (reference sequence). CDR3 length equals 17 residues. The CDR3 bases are TGTGCCAGCAGCTTAGGGTCCCGGCAGGGTAGCACAGATACGCAGTATTTT. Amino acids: CASSLGSRQGSTDTQYF.

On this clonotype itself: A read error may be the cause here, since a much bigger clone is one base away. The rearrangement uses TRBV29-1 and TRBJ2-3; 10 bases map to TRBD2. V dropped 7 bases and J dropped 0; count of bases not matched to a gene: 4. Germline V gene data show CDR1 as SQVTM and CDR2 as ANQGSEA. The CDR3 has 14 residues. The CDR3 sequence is CSGTSGDSTDTQYF. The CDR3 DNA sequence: TGCAGCGGTACTAGCGGGGACAGCACAGATACGCAGTATTTT.